One and the same sample provided the 3 T cell receptor beta chains below, sequenced in a study of blood T cell repertoires in COVID-19. Produced via immunoSEQ multiplex PCR; TCRdb's table is partial and in-frame only. The sample comprises 90,000 or so clones, roughly 90% of which are singletons, and about 5.5% rests with the top ten. Source material: peripheral blood. The source is a man between 60 and 70 years old with COVID-19, enrolled during active disease.

This sequence joins TRBV6-5 and TRBJ2-7, with 13 bases lining up with TRBD2. The germline V gene encodes CDR1 MNHEY and CDR2 SVGAGI. V shed 6 bases and J 3 bases; nucleotides not matched to a gene: 5. The CDR3 is made up of 15 amino acids. CDR3 residues: CASRVGLAGDYEQYF. For the CDR3, the DNA is TGTGCCAGCAGGGTTGGACTAGCGGGAGACTACGAGCAGTACTTC.

The V call is TRBV29-1, the J call TRBJ2-5; 8 bases line up with TRBD2. From germline, CDR1 is SQVTM and CDR2 ANQGSEA. The CDR3 length is 16 residues. V lost 4 bases, J lost 4 bases, and 14 bases stayed unmatched. As DNA, the CDR3 is TGCAGCGTTGGGGGGGGAGCGGGAGTCCTCCCAGAGACCCAGTACTTC. Its protein is CSVGGGAGVLPETQYF. Variable domain in full (rest from reference TRBV29-1 and TRBJ2-5): SAVISQKPSRDICQRGTSLTIQCQVDSQVTMMFWYRQQPGQSLTLIATANQGSEATYESGFVIDKFPISRPNLTFSTLTVSNMSPEDSSIYLCSVGGGAGVLPETQYFGPGTRLLVL.

This clone was seen a handful of times. The V and J genes are TRBV7-2 and TRBJ2-5; 7 bases line up with TRBD1. Per the germline V gene, CDR1 is SGHTA and CDR2 is FQGNSA. The CDR3 is 17 amino acids. Trimming cost V 1 base and J 0 bases; bases outside gene matches: 8. The chain's CDR3 is CASSLGYDRVHQETQYF. The CDR3 DNA reads TGTGCCAGCAGCTTAGGCTACGACAGGGTCCACCAAGAGACCCAGTACTTC.